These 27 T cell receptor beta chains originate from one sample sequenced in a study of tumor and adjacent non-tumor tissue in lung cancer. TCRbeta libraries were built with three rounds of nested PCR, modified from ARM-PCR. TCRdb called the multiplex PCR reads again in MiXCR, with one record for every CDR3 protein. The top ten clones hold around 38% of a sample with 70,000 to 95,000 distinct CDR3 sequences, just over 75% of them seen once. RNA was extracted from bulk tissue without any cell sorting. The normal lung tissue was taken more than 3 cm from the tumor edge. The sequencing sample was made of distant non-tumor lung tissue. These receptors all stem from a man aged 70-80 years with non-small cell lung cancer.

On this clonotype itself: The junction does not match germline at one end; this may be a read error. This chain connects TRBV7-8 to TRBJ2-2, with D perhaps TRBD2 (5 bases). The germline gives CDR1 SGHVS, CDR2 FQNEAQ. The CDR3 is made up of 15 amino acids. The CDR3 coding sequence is TGTGCCAGCAGCTTAGTAGCCGTGAACACCGGGGAGTTGTTTTTT. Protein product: CASSLVAVNTGELFF.

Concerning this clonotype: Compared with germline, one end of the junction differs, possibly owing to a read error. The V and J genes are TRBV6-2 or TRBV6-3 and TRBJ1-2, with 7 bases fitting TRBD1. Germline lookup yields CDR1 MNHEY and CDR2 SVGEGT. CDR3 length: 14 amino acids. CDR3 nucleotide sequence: TGTGTCAGCAGTGCGGACAGGACTAACTATGGCTACACCTTC. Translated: CVSSADRTNYGYTF.

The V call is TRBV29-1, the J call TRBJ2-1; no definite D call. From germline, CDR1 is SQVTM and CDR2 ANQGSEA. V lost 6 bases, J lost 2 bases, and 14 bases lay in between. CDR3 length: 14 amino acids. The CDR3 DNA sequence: TGCAGCGTCAAGACAATAGGCCCCTACAATGAGCAGTTCTTC. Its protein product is CSVKTIGPYNEQFF.

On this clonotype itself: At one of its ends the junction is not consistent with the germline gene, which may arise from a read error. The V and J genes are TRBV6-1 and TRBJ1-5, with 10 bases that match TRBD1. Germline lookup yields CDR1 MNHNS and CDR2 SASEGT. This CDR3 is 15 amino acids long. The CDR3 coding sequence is TGTGTCAGCAGTGAAGAGACAGGGGGCGTTCTGCCCCAGCATTTT. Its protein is CVSSEETGGVLPQHF.

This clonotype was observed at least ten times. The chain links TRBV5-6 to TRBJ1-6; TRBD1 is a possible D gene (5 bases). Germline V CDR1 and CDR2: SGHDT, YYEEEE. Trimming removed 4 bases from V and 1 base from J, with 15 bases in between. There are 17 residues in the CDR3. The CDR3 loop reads CASSGQGDGSYNSPLHF. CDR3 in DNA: TGTGCCAGCAGCGGTCAAGGGGATGGATCCTATAATTCACCCCTCCACTTT.

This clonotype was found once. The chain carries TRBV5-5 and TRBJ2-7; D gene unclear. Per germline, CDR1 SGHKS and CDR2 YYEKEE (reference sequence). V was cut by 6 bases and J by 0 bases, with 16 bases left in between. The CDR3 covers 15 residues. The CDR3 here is CASNSAGFISYEQYF. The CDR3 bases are TGTGCCAGCAACTCGGCAGGTTTTATCTCCTACGAGCAGTACTTC. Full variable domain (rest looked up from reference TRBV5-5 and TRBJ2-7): DAGVTQSPTHLIKTRGQQVTLRCSPISGHKSVSWYQQVLGQGPQFIFQYYEKEERGRGNFPDRFSARQFPNYSSELNVNALLLGDSALYLCASNSAGFISYEQYFGPGTRLTVT.

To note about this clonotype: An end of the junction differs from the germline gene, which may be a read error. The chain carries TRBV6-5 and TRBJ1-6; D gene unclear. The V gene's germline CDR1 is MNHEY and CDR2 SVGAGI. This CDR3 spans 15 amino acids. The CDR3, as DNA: TGCGCCAGCAGTTATTCCGACGGTAAATATTCACCTCTCCACTTT. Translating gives CASSYSDGKYSPLHF.

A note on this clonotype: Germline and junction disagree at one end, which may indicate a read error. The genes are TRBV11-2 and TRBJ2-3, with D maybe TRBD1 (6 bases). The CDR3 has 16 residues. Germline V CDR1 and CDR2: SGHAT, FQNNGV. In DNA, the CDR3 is TGTGCCAGCAGCTTCTGGGGGCTAGCACTAACAGACACGCAGTATTTT. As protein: CASSFWGLALTDTQYF.

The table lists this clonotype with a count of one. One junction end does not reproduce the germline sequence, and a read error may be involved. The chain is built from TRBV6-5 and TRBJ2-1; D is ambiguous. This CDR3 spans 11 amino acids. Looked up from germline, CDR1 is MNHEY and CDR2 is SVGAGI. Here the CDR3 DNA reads TGTGTCAGCAGTTACGCCTTTCTGCAGTTTTTC. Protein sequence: CVSSYAFLQFF.

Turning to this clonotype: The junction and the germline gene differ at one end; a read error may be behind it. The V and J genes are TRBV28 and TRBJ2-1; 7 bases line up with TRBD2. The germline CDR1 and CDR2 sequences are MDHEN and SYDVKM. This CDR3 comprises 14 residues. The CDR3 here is CSSTEEGGLNEQFF. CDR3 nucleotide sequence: TGTTCCAGCACCGAAGAGGGAGGGCTGAATGAGCAGTTCTTC.

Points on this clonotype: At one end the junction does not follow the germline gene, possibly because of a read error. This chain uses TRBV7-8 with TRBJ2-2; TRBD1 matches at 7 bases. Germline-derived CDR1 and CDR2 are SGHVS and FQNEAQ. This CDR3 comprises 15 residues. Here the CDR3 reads CASSSGTVNTGELLF. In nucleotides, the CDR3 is TGTGCTAGCAGCTCTGGGACAGTCAACACCGGGGAGCTGCTTTTT.

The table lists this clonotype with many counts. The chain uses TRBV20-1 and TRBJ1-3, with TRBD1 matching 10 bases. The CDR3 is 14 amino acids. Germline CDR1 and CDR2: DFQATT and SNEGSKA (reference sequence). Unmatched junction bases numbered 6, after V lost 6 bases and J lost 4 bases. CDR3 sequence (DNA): TGCAGTGCCCCCGGGACAGGGGAAGGAAACACCATATATTTT. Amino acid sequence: CSAPGTGEGNTIYF.

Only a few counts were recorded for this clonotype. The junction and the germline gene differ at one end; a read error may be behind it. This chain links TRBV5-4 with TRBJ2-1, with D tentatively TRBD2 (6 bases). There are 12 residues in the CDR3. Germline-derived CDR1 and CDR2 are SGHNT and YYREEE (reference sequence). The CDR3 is CASCLPGEKQFF. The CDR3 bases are TGTGCCAGCTGCTTGCCGGGGGAGAAGCAGTTCTTC.

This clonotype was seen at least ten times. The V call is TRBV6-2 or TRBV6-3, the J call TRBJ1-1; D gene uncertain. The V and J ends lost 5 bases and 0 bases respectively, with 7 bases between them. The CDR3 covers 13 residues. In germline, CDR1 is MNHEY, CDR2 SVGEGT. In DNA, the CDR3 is TGTGCCAGCAGTGAAACACTGAACACTGAAGCTTTCTTT. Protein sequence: CASSETLNTEAFF.

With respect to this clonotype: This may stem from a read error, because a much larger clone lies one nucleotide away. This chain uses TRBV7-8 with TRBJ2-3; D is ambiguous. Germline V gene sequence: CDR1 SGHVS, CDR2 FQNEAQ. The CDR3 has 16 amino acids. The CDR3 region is CTSSLAATPGTDTQYF. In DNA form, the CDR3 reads TGTACCAGCAGCTTAGCAGCCACCCCTGGCACAGATACGCAGTATTTT.

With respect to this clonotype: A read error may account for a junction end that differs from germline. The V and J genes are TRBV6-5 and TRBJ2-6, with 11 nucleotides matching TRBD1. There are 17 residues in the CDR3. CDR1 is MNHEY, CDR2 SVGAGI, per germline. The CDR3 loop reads CTSSSRTGGSEANVLTF. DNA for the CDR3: TGTACCAGCAGTTCCCGGACAGGGGGCTCTGAGGCCAACGTCCTGACTTTC.

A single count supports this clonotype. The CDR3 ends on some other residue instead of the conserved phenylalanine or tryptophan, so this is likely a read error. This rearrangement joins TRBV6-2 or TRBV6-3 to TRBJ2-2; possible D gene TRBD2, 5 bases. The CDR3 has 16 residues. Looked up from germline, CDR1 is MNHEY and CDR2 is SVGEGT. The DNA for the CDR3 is TGTGTCAGCACCCCATCAACAGCGGTCAATACCGGGGAGCTGTTTTGT. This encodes CVSTPSTAVNTGELFC.

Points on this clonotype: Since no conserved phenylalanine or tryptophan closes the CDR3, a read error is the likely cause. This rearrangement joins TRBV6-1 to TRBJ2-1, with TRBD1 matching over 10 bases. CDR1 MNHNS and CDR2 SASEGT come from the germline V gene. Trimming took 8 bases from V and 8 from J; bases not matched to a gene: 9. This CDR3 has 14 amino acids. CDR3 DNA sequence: TGTGCCAGCGATGGGACAGGGGAATTGGATGAGCAGTTCCTC. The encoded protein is CASDGTGELDEQFL.

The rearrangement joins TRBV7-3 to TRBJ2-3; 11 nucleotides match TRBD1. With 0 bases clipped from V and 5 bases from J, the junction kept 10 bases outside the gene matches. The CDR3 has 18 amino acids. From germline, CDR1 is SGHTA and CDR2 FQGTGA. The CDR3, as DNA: TGTGCCAGCAGCTTAACAAGGAGGACAGGGGGCGAGATAGATACGCAGTATTTT. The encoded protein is CASSLTRRTGGEIDTQYF.

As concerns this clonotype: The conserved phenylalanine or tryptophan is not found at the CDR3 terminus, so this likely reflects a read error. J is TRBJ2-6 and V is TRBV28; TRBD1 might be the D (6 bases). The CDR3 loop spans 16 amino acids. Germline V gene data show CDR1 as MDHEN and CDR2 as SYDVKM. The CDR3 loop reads CANSSLRGSGANVLTL. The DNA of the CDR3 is TGTGCCAACAGTTCTCTCAGGGGCTCTGGGGCCAACGTCCTGACTCTC.

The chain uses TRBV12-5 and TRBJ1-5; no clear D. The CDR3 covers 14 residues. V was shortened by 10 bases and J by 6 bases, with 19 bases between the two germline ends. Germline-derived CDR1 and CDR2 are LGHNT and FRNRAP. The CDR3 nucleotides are TGTGCTACTGGCCTTACTCCTGGCAGTCAGCCCCAGCATTTT. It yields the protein CATGLTPGSQPQHF.

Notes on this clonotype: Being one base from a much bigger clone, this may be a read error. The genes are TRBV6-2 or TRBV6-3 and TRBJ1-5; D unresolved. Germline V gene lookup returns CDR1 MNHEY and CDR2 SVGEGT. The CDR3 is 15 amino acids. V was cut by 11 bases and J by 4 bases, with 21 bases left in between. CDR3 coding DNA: TGTGCCGGCGCTTCGGGCGCCGTTTTAAATCAGCCCCAGCATTTT. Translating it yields CAGASGAVLNQPQHF.

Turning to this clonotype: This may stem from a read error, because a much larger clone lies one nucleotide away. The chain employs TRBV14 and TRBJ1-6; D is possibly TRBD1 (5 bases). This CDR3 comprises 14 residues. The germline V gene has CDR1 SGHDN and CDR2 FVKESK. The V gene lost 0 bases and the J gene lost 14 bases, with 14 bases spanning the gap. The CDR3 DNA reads TGTGCCAGCAGCCAAGATCGGGGGATATCATCCCTCCACTTT. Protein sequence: CASSQDRGISSLHF.

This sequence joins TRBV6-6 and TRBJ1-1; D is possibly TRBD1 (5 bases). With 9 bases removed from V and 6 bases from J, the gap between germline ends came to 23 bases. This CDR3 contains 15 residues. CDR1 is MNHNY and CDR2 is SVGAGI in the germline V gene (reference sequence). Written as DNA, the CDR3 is TGTGCCAGAAGTAGTGGACATGGAGGAAGGGCTGAAGCTTTCTTT. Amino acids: CARSSGHGGRAEAFF.

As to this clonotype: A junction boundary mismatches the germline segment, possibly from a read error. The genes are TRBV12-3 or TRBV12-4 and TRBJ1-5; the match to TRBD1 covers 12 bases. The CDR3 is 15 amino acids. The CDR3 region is CATSLGTGGIQPQHF. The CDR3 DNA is TGTGCCACCAGTTTAGGGACAGGGGGCATTCAGCCACAGCATTTT.

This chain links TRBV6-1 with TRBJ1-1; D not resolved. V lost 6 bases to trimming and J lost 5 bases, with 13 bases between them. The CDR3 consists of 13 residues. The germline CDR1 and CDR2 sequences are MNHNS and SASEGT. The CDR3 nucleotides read TGTGCCAGCAGCGCAAGGTGGAAGACTGAAGCTTTCTTT. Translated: CASSARWKTEAFF.

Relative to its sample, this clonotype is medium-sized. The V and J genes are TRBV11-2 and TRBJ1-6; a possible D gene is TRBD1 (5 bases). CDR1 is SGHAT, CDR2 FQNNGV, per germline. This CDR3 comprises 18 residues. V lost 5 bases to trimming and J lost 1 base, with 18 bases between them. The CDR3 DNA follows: TGTGCCAGCAGCGCCAGGGCCGGGGGTTCGTCCTATAATTCACCCCTCCACTTT. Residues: CASSARAGGSSYNSPLHF.